This is a list of T cell receptor beta chains from one sample in a study of cytotoxic CD8 clonotypes in ibrutinib-treated CLL. The assay was immunoSEQ multiplex PCR, and TCRdb's table has in-frame clones only and misses some. In the table there are 75,000 to 80,000 clones, 70% to 90% of which are singletons. The input for sequencing was PBMCs, taken after 24 months of ibrutinib treatment. All receptors derive from a human donor with chronic lymphocytic leukemia. The CDR3 runs from the conserved cysteine through the conserved F or W. The order of the fields is CDR3 length, J gene, V gene, clone size, D gene, CDR3 DNA, CDR3 protein. A D gene is named only where the DNA matches it firmly. Size tells how often a clone was seen (once, few, many) or the class of an expanded clone, and some rows leave it out.

len: 17; j_gene: TRBJ2-5; v_gene: TRBV5-1; abundance: -; d_gene: TRBD2; CDR3nt: TGCGCCAGCAGCTTTAGAACTAGCGGGAGGATTGGGGAGACCCAGTACTTC; CDR3aa: CASSFRTSGRIGETQYF
len: 19; j_gene: TRBJ1-2; v_gene: TRBV18; abundance: -; d_gene: -; CDR3nt: TGTGCCAGCTCCCCGACCTCAACCACAGCGGGGGCATCTAACTATGGCTACACCTTC; CDR3aa: CASSPTSTTAGASNYGYTF
len: 15; j_gene: TRBJ2-4; v_gene: TRBV19; abundance: once; d_gene: -; CDR3nt: TGTGCCAGTAGTATGTCGGATTCCCAGGGAAACATTCAGTACTTC; CDR3aa: CASSMSDSQGNIQYF
len: 15; j_gene: TRBJ1-3; v_gene: TRBV7-2; abundance: -; d_gene: -; CDR3nt: TGTGCCAGCAGCTTAAGTATAGGATCTGGAAACACCATATATTTT; CDR3aa: CASSLSIGSGNTIYF
len: 14; j_gene: TRBJ2-7; v_gene: TRBV11-2; abundance: -; d_gene: -; CDR3nt: TGTGCCAGCGGAACCAGGGGTTCGGGGTACGAGCAGTACTTC; CDR3aa: CASGTRGSGYEQYF
len: 15; j_gene: TRBJ2-1; v_gene: TRBV27; abundance: -; d_gene: TRBD2; CDR3nt: TGTGCCAGCAGATCTAGCGGGAGCTCCAGGAATGAGCAGTTCTTC; CDR3aa: CASRSSGSSRNEQFF
len: 12; j_gene: TRBJ2-7; v_gene: TRBV5-1; abundance: -; d_gene: TRBD2; CDR3nt: TGCGCCAGCAGCTTCGCGGGAGGCGAGCAGTACTTC; CDR3aa: CASSFAGGEQYF
len: 13; j_gene: TRBJ1-2; v_gene: TRBV6-5; abundance: -; d_gene: -; CDR3nt: TGTGCCAGCAGTGAAGCGGGGGGACCGGGCTACACCTTC; CDR3aa: CASSEAGGPGYTF
len: 16; j_gene: TRBJ1-4; v_gene: TRBV28; abundance: -; d_gene: TRBD1; CDR3nt: TGTGCCAGCAGTCTCTCAGGGGGCGGATCTAATGAAAAACTGTTTTTT; CDR3aa: CASSLSGGGSNEKLFF
len: 15; j_gene: TRBJ1-5; v_gene: TRBV9; abundance: -; d_gene: -; CDR3nt: TGTGCCAGCAGCACAGACGGGGTAAGCAATCAGCCCCAGCATTTT; CDR3aa: CASSTDGVSNQPQHF
len: 15; j_gene: TRBJ1-2; v_gene: TRBV7-3; abundance: -; d_gene: TRBD1; CDR3nt: TGTGCCAGCAGCCAAGGACAGGGACAACTATCCGGCTACACCTTC; CDR3aa: CASSQGQGQLSGYTF
len: 17; j_gene: TRBJ2-1; v_gene: TRBV4-3; abundance: -; d_gene: TRBD2; CDR3nt: TGCGCCAGCAGCCAAGATTGGGCTAGCGGAAATTACAATGAGCAGTTCTTC; CDR3aa: CASSQDWASGNYNEQFF
len: 18; j_gene: TRBJ2-1; v_gene: TRBV11-1; abundance: -; d_gene: TRBD2; CDR3nt: TGTGCCAGCAGCTTAAGGGCGCTGCGGGGGGGGTCCTACAATGAGCAGTTCTTC; CDR3aa: CASSLRALRGGSYNEQFF
len: 16; j_gene: TRBJ1-3; v_gene: TRBV18; abundance: -; d_gene: TRBD1; CDR3nt: TGTGCCAGCTCACCATCGGGACAGATTTCTGGAAACACCATATATTTT; CDR3aa: CASSPSGQISGNTIYF
len: 15; j_gene: TRBJ2-3; v_gene: TRBV7-8; abundance: -; d_gene: TRBD2; CDR3nt: TGTGCCAGCAGGAGACTAGCGGGAAACACAGATACGCAGTATTTT; CDR3aa: CASRRLAGNTDTQYF
len: 15; j_gene: TRBJ2-6; v_gene: TRBV28; abundance: few; d_gene: -; CDR3nt: TGTGCCAGCAGTTTTTGGGGGGCTGGGGCCAACGTCCTGACTTTC; CDR3aa: CASSFWGAGANVLTF
len: 13; j_gene: TRBJ1-1; v_gene: TRBV2; abundance: few; d_gene: -; CDR3nt: TGTGCCAGCAGTGAGGATCTGAACACTGAAGCTTTCTTT; CDR3aa: CASSEDLNTEAFF
len: 12; j_gene: TRBJ2-5; v_gene: TRBV19; abundance: -; d_gene: TRBD2; CDR3nt: TGTGCCAGTAGCGGGAGGGGAGAGACCCAGTACTTC; CDR3aa: CASSGRGETQYF
len: 14; j_gene: TRBJ1-5; v_gene: TRBV6-1; abundance: -; d_gene: -; CDR3nt: TGTGCCAGCAGTGAAGACAGGGGCAATCAGCCCCAGCATTTT; CDR3aa: CASSEDRGNQPQHF
len: 15; j_gene: TRBJ2-4; v_gene: TRBV1; abundance: -; d_gene: -; CDR3nt: TGCACCAGCAGCCATCGGACGAGAGCCAAAAACATTCAGTACTTC; CDR3aa: CTSSHRTRAKNIQYF
len: 13; j_gene: TRBJ2-3; v_gene: TRBV7-2; abundance: -; d_gene: -; CDR3nt: TGTGCCAGCAGTGCATCGAACACAGATACGCAGTATTTT; CDR3aa: CASSASNTDTQYF
len: 15; j_gene: TRBJ2-5; v_gene: TRBV2; abundance: -; d_gene: TRBD1; CDR3nt: TGTGCCAGCAGTCGGGACAGGGGGGACCAAGAGACCCAGTACTTC; CDR3aa: CASSRDRGDQETQYF
len: 18; j_gene: TRBJ2-2; v_gene: TRBV30; abundance: -; d_gene: -; CDR3nt: TGTGCCTGGAGTGTAGGTCCTGGGACAAAAGCGAACACCGGGGAGCTGTTTTTT; CDR3aa: CAWSVGPGTKANTGELFF
len: 16; j_gene: TRBJ2-2; v_gene: TRBV9; abundance: -; d_gene: TRBD2; CDR3nt: TGTGCCAGCAGCGGATCTAGCGGGAGCGTCACCGGGGAGCTGTTTTTT; CDR3aa: CASSGSSGSVTGELFF
len: 14; j_gene: TRBJ1-2; v_gene: TRBV19; abundance: -; d_gene: -; CDR3nt: TGTGCCAGTAGTATAGTAGGGGCGAGCTATGGCTACACCTTC; CDR3aa: CASSIVGASYGYTF
len: 19; j_gene: TRBJ1-4; v_gene: TRBV5-1; abundance: -; d_gene: TRBD1; CDR3nt: TGCGCCAGCAGCACCCGGACAGGGGGCTCGCGGCAAACTAATGAAAAACTGTTTTTT; CDR3aa: CASSTRTGGSRQTNEKLFF
len: 16; j_gene: TRBJ2-3; v_gene: TRBV29-1; abundance: -; d_gene: TRBD2; CDR3nt: TGCAGCGTTGATTCGGGACTAGCGGGAGTGGGAGATACGCAGTATTTT; CDR3aa: CSVDSGLAGVGDTQYF
len: 14; j_gene: TRBJ2-3; v_gene: TRBV15; abundance: once; d_gene: TRBD2; CDR3nt: TGTGCCACCAGCAGGTTAGCGGGAACAGATACGCAGTATTTT; CDR3aa: CATSRLAGTDTQYF
len: 17; j_gene: TRBJ2-7; v_gene: TRBV10-3; abundance: -; d_gene: -; CDR3nt: TGTGCCATCAGTGAGTCTTGGGGCACCGTCCTCTCCTACGAGCAGTACTTC; CDR3aa: CAISESWGTVLSYEQYF
len: 15; j_gene: TRBJ2-7; v_gene: TRBV6-1; abundance: -; d_gene: -; CDR3nt: TGTGCCAGCAGCGAACCGGGACTTACGCCTAACGAGCAGTACTTC; CDR3aa: CASSEPGLTPNEQYF
len: 13; j_gene: TRBJ1-1; v_gene: TRBV6-5; abundance: -; d_gene: -; CDR3nt: TGTGCCAGCAGTTACAATCCGGGGTGGGAAGCTTTCTTT; CDR3aa: CASSYNPGWEAFF
len: 12; j_gene: TRBJ2-1; v_gene: TRBV9; abundance: -; d_gene: -; CDR3nt: TGTGCCAGCAGCGTTAACAGAAATGAGCAGTTCTTC; CDR3aa: CASSVNRNEQFF
len: 17; j_gene: TRBJ2-1; v_gene: TRBV15; abundance: few; d_gene: TRBD2; CDR3nt: TGTGCCACCAGGGAACTAGCGGGAGGGGACTCCTACAATGAGCAGTTCTTC; CDR3aa: CATRELAGGDSYNEQFF
len: 13; j_gene: TRBJ1-6; v_gene: TRBV28; abundance: -; d_gene: -; CDR3nt: TGTGCCAGCACGTTGTCCGGGAATTCACCCCTCCACTTT; CDR3aa: CASTLSGNSPLHF
len: 14; j_gene: TRBJ2-1; v_gene: TRBV5-4; abundance: -; d_gene: TRBD2; CDR3nt: TGTGCCAGCAGCTCATTACTAGCGGGATATGAGCAGTTCTTC; CDR3aa: CASSSLLAGYEQFF
len: 15; j_gene: TRBJ1-4; v_gene: TRBV4-2; abundance: -; d_gene: TRBD1; CDR3nt: TGTGCCAGCAGCCAAGCGGGACAGGGGGACGAAAAACTGTTTTTT; CDR3aa: CASSQAGQGDEKLFF
len: 14; j_gene: TRBJ1-3; v_gene: TRBV11-2; abundance: -; d_gene: -; CDR3nt: TGTGCCAGCAGCGGAGCCCGCTCTGGAAACACCATATATTTT; CDR3aa: CASSGARSGNTIYF
len: 20; j_gene: TRBJ2-5; v_gene: TRBV4-1; abundance: -; d_gene: -; CDR3nt: TGCGCCAGCAGCCAAGACGATGGGGCTAGGGACGGTACCACTCAAGAGACCCAGTACTTC; CDR3aa: CASSQDDGARDGTTQETQYF
len: 16; j_gene: TRBJ2-1; v_gene: TRBV5-4; abundance: once; d_gene: -; CDR3nt: TGTGCCAGCAGCTTGGGACCGGCTGAACTCGGCAATGAGCAGTTCTTC; CDR3aa: CASSLGPAELGNEQFF
len: 16; j_gene: TRBJ2-1; v_gene: TRBV11-2; abundance: -; d_gene: TRBD2; CDR3nt: TGTGCCAGCAGCTTAGGCCGACTAGCGCTCGACAATGAGCAGTTCTTC; CDR3aa: CASSLGRLALDNEQFF
len: 13; j_gene: TRBJ2-1; v_gene: TRBV5-1; abundance: -; d_gene: TRBD2; CDR3nt: TGCGCCAGCAGCTCCAGCGGGAGGGTCGAGCAGTTCTTC; CDR3aa: CASSSSGRVEQFF
len: 17; j_gene: TRBJ2-1; v_gene: TRBV7-2; abundance: -; d_gene: -; CDR3nt: TGTGCCAGCAGCTTAGGATCAGGGAGCCCCTCCTACAATGAGCAGTTCTTC; CDR3aa: CASSLGSGSPSYNEQFF
len: 16; j_gene: TRBJ2-7; v_gene: TRBV7-2; abundance: -; d_gene: TRBD2; CDR3nt: TGTGCCAGCAGCTTAGTTGGGACTAGCGGGAACGACGAGCAGTACTTC; CDR3aa: CASSLVGTSGNDEQYF
len: 15; j_gene: TRBJ1-2; v_gene: TRBV7-2; abundance: -; d_gene: -; CDR3nt: TGTGCCAGCAGCCAACCGGCGGCTGGTAACTATGGCTACACCTTC; CDR3aa: CASSQPAAGNYGYTF
len: 13; j_gene: TRBJ1-5; v_gene: TRBV2; abundance: -; d_gene: -; CDR3nt: TGTGCCAGCAGTTACACGGAGGATCAGCCCCAGCATTTT; CDR3aa: CASSYTEDQPQHF
len: 15; j_gene: TRBJ2-5; v_gene: TRBV19; abundance: once; d_gene: TRBD1; CDR3nt: TGTGCCAGTACCCCCCAAGGACAGGGCGGAGAGACCCAGTACTTC; CDR3aa: CASTPQGQGGETQYF